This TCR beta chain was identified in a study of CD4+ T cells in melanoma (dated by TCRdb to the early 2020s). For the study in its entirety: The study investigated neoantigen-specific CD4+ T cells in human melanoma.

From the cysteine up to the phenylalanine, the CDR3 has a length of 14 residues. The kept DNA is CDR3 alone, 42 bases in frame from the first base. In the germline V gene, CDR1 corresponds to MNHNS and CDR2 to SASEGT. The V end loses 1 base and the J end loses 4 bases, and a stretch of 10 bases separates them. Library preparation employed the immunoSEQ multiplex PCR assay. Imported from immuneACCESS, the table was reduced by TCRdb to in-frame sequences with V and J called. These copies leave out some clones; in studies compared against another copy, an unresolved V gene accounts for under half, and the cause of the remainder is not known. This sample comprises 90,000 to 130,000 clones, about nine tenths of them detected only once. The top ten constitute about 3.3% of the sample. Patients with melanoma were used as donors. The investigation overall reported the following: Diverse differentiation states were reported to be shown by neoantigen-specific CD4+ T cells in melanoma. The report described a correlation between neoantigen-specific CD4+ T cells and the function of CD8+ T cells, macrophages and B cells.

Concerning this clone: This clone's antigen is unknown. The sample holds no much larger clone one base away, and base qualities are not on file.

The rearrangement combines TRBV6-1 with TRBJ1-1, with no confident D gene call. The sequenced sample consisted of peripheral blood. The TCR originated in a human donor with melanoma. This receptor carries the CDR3 CASSEEGYSTEAFF. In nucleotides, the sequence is TGTGCCAGCAGTGAAGAAGGGTATAGCACTGAAGCTTTCTTT.